The 18 T cell receptor beta chains below all came from one sample that was sequenced in a study of shared clonotypes between healthy human individuals. The data were produced by immunoSEQ multiplex PCR, yet TCRdb's version contains in-frame clones alone and is incomplete. The sample includes more than 900,000 clones, around 78% of them seen just once. The material sequenced was memory CD4+ T cells from PBMCs. Subset specified: CD45RA-negative fraction. Receptors originate from a man aged 18-30 years in good health. Some clones in this sample may be carry-over from other donors' samples.

This clone was seen more than once but under ten times. The V call is TRBV7-3, the J call TRBJ2-5, with a possible D match to TRBD2 (5 bases). The J call may be in error: the DNA end matches TRBJ2-7 better. Germline CDR1 and CDR2: SGHTA and FQGTGA. This CDR3 comprises 14 residues. The CDR3 DNA follows: TGTGCCAGCAGCTTACTCACTAGGAGTGACGAGCAGTACTTC. Its translation is CASSLLTRSDEQYF.

V gene TRBV29-1 combines with J gene TRBJ2-7, with unresolved D. Germline V gene sequence: CDR1 SQVTM, CDR2 ANQGSEA. This CDR3 has 12 amino acids. Trimming pared 0 bases from V and 6 bases from J, leaving 9 bases between. As DNA, the CDR3 is TGCAGCGTTGAAGAGGATCGGAGCGAGCAGTACTTC. This codes for CSVEEDRSEQYF.

The rearrangement uses TRBV11-1 and TRBJ2-5; 8 bases align to TRBD2. Judging by the DNA end, TRBJ2-7 fits better; the J call may be wrong. The CDR3 covers 16 residues. Per germline, CDR1 SGHAT and CDR2 FQDESV (reference sequence). CDR3 sequence reads: CASSIPRASGPYEQYF. The CDR3 region has the DNA TGTGCCAGCAGCATCCCCCGGGCTAGCGGGCCCTACGAGCAGTACTTC.

The chain couples TRBV7-8 to TRBJ1-6; D call uncertain. Germline CDR1 is SGHVS and CDR2 is FQNEAQ. This CDR3 spans 14 amino acids. Trimming pared 1 base from V and 11 bases from J, leaving 12 bases between. CDR3 protein: CASSLGVQGTPLHF. As DNA, the CDR3 is TGTGCCAGCAGCTTAGGGGTCCAAGGTACACCCCTCCACTTT.

This clone occurred once. V gene TRBV7-9 combines with J gene TRBJ2-1; D might be TRBD2 (6 bases). This CDR3 is built from 16 residues. Germline V gene lookup returns CDR1 SEHNR and CDR2 FQNEAQ (reference sequence). V lost 5 bases to trimming and J lost 10 bases, with 24 bases between them. For the CDR3, the DNA is TGTGCCAGCAGCAAAATGGTAGCGGATAAATCGTGGGAGCAGTTCTTC. Amino acids: CASSKMVADKSWEQFF. The entire variable domain, with the rest obtained from reference TRBV7-9 and TRBJ2-1, is as follows: DTGVSQNPRHKITKRGQNVTFRCDPISEHNRLYWYRQTLGQGPEFLTYFQNEAQLEKSRLLSDRFSAERPKGSFSTLEIQRTEQGDSAMYLCASSKMVADKSWEQFFGPGTRLTVL.

This chain uses TRBV6-1 with TRBJ1-5, with D possibly TRBD1 on 5 matching bases. CDR1 is MNHNS, CDR2 SASEGT, per germline. The CDR3 runs 12 residues. Between the trimmed V and J ends, which lost 7 bases and 5 bases, there was a span of 9 bases. In nucleotides, the CDR3 is TGTGCCAGCAATGGGGGTGATCAGCCCCAGCATTTT. Protein product: CASNGGDQPQHF.

The chain has TRBV29-1 and TRBJ1-1; no reliable D call. Germline V gene data show CDR1 as SQVTM and CDR2 as ANQGSEA. This CDR3 is 13 amino acids long. V was pared by 1 base and J by 6 bases, with 12 bases between. CDR3 in DNA: TGCAGCGTTGAAGGCTCTTTTGGGGCTGAAGCTTTCTTT. Translating gives CSVEGSFGAEAFF.

The rearrangement joins TRBV10-3 to TRBJ2-2; tentative D call: TRBD1 (8 bases). The CDR3 length is 17 residues. CDR1 ENHRY and CDR2 SYGVKD come from the germline V gene. Trimming pared 6 bases from V and 0 bases from J, leaving 17 bases between. DNA of the CDR3: TGTGCCATCAGAAGCGGGATGACAGGGGCGAACACCGGGGAGCTGTTTTTT. It translates to CAIRSGMTGANTGELFF.

This rearrangement joins TRBV7-8 to TRBJ2-2; no clear D. CDR1 SGHVS and CDR2 FQNEAQ come from the germline V gene. Trimming took 1 base from V and 1 from J, leaving 7 bases between them. The CDR3 is 15 amino acids. The CDR3 loop is CASSLGTMNTGELFF. For the CDR3, the DNA is TGTGCCAGCAGCTTAGGTACCATGAACACCGGGGAGCTGTTTTTT.

This chain links TRBV11-3 with TRBJ2-1; 8 positions match TRBD2. Germline CDR1 is SGHNT and CDR2 is YENEEA. With V trimmed by 5 bases and J by 4 bases, 7 bases remained unmatched. This CDR3 spans 15 amino acids. The CDR3 region is CASSATSGWYNEQFF. The CDR3 bases are TGTGCCAGCAGCGCAACTAGCGGCTGGTACAATGAGCAGTTCTTC.

There are a few counts of this clone. This specimen includes other DNA sequences encoding the same CDR3. This sequence joins TRBV9 and TRBJ1-1; D call uncertain. V lost 4 bases to trimming and J lost 1 base, with 8 bases between them. Germline V lookup: CDR1 SGDLS, CDR2 YYNGEE. The CDR3 has 13 residues. The CDR3 is CASSLTENTEAFF. For the CDR3, the DNA is TGTGCCAGCAGCTTAACGGAGAACACTGAAGCTTTCTTT.

This rearrangement joins TRBV7-9 to TRBJ1-2, with D possibly being TRBD1 (5 bases). The CDR3 has 16 residues. Germline V gives CDR1 SEHNR, CDR2 FQNEAQ (reference sequence). The ends were cut back, 1 base at V and 0 bases at J, with 12 bases in the middle. CDR3 residues: CASSLEGRGSNYGYTF. The CDR3 DNA is TGTGCCAGCAGCTTAGAAGGACGGGGCTCTAACTATGGCTACACCTTC.

This chain joins TRBV28 and TRBJ1-2, with TRBD1 as a possible D gene (5 bases). This CDR3 region has 13 residues. V was trimmed by 6 bases and J by 6 bases, leaving 14 bases between them. Germline V gives CDR1 MDHEN, CDR2 SYDVKM. The CDR3 loop reads CASRGGAPDGYTF. The CDR3 DNA follows: TGTGCCAGCAGGGGAGGGGCCCCAGATGGCTACACCTTC.

The J gene is TRBJ2-4, the V gene TRBV5-1; 8 nucleotides align to TRBD1. The ends lost 0 bases at V and 7 bases at J; junction bases unmatched: 3. Germline CDR1 is SGHRS and CDR2 is YFSETQ. This CDR3 spans 14 amino acids. In nucleotides, the CDR3 is TGCGCCAGCAGCTTGGCCCAGGGGGCTAACATTCAGTACTTC. This translates into CASSLAQGANIQYF.

The chain is built from TRBV19 and TRBJ1-2, with 7 nucleotides matching TRBD1. V trimming: 0 bases; J trimming: 5 bases; junction bases outside the gene matches: 3. The CDR3 length is 14 residues. The germline gives CDR1 LNHDA, CDR2 SQIVND (reference sequence). The chain's CDR3 is CASSIDWTGYGYTF. CDR3 nucleotide sequence: TGTGCCAGTAGTATAGATTGGACAGGATATGGCTACACCTTC.

In the case of this clone: A single base separates this from a much larger clone, so it may be a read error. The same CDR3 also results from other DNA sequences found in this sample. The chain is built from TRBV7-3 and TRBJ1-5; D is uncertain. CDR1 is SGHTA, CDR2 FQGTGA, per germline. This CDR3 has 13 residues. Trimming pared 0 bases from V and 5 bases from J, leaving 5 bases between. DNA of the CDR3: TGTGCCAGCAGCTTAACGAGGGATCAGCCCCAGCATTTT. Its translation is CASSLTRDQPQHF. Full variable domain (missing parts from reference TRBV7-3 and TRBJ1-5): GAGVSQTPSNKVTEKGKYVELRCDPISGHTALYWYRQSLGQGPEFLIYFQGTGAADDSGLPNDRFFAVRPEGSVSTLKIQRTERGDSAVYLCASSLTRDQPQHFGDGTRLSIL.

In regard to this clone: Other DNA sequences in this sample translate to the same CDR3. This sequence joins TRBV18 and TRBJ1-2; possibly TRBD1 for D (6 bases). Trimming stripped 2 bases from V and 1 base from J, with 8 bases between. CDR3 size: 14 residues. Germline CDR1 reads KGHSH; CDR2 reads LQKENI. CDR3 region: CASSPRTVNYGYTF. In DNA form, the CDR3 reads TGTGCCAGCTCACCAAGGACAGTTAACTATGGCTACACCTTC.

Comment on this clone: Given the absence of the conserved phenylalanine or tryptophan at the CDR3 end, a read error is likely. It is unclear where the CDR3 begins or ends on the DNA, so no DNA is shown, and the CDR3 is as TCRdb lists it. This chain's CDR3 is CARNLAGGIRVIRL. J is TRBJ2-7 and V is TRBV21-1; TRBD2, the table's D call, lacks a check against the DNA. TRBV21-1 is annotated as a pseudogene. The length of the CDR3 is 14 amino acids, counting both ends.